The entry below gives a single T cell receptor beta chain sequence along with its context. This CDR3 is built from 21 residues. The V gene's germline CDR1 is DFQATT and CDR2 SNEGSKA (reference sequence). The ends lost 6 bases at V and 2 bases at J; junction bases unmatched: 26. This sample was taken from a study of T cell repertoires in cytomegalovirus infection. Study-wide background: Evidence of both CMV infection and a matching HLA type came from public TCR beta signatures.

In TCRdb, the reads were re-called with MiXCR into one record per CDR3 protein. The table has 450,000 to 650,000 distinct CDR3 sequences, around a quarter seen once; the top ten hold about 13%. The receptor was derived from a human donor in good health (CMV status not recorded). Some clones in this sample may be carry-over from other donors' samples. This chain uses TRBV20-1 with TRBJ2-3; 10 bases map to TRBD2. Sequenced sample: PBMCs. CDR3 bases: TGCAGTGCCCAGTTCCTGAGGTTAGCGGGAGGAAGAGCGCGGTACACAGATACGCAGTATTTT. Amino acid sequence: CSAQFLRLAGGRARYTDTQYF.